The source of this T cell receptor beta chain is a study of shared clonotypes between healthy human individuals. The CDR3 spans 15 residues. The V end was cut by 0 bases, the J end by 0 bases, with 7 bases between. Looked up from germline, CDR1 is SGHRS and CDR2 is YFSETQ. Measured with immunoSEQ multiplex PCR; TCRdb has only the in-frame clones, and not every one. The table includes 95,000 to 120,000 clones, 55% to 70% detected once. This clonotype was sampled from a woman younger than 45 in good health. Sequenced: memory CD8+ T cells sorted from blood. Subset: CD45RO+ cells pooled with CCR7-negative TemRA cells. The V call is TRBV5-1, the J call TRBJ2-1, with no clear D. The CDR3 sequence is CASSLDVPSYNEQFF. The CDR3 DNA reads as TGCGCCAGCAGCTTGGATGTGCCCTCCTACAATGAGCAGTTCTTC. Complete variable domain (other parts from reference TRBV5-1 and TRBJ2-1): KAGVTQTPRYLIKTRGQQVTLSCSPISGHRSVSWYQQTPGQGLQFLFEYFSETQRNKGNFPGRFSGRQFSNSRSEMNVSTLELGDSALYLCASSLDVPSYNEQFFGPGTRLTVL.